These T cell receptor beta chains were read from a single sample in a study of cytomegalovirus exposure and HLA in healthy donors. Clones were read by immunoSEQ multiplex PCR, and TCRdb kept only the in-frame ones, dropping some. Among 140,000 to 150,000 clones, about 94% were seen once, and the ten largest hold approximately 2%. The sample consisted of PBMCs. The receptors stem from a man younger than 35 in good health and CMV-seropositive. Each CDR3 is given with its conserved first and last residue. D genes are given only for firm matches. Only part of the rows carry a size: once, few, many, or a class if the clone is expanded.

clone_size	d_call	j_call	v_call	cdr3_nt	cdr3_aa
NA	TRBD2	TRBJ2-1	TRBV7-3	TGTGCCAGCAGCGTTGTAGCGGGAGGGTCAAATGAGCAGTTCTTC	CASSVVAGGSNEQFF
NA	NA	TRBJ1-2	TRBV5-5	TGTGCCAGCAGTCCAAGGACAGCTAACTATGGCTACACCTTC	CASSPRTANYGYTF
NA	TRBD1	TRBJ1-1	TRBV7-2	TGTGCCAGCAGCAGGGACAGGGAAAGAGCTTTCTTT	CASSRDRERAFF
NA	NA	TRBJ2-1	TRBV28	TGTGCCAGCAGCTGGAAGGCAGGGCACTACAATGAGCAGTTCTTC	CASSWKAGHYNEQFF
NA	TRBD1	TRBJ2-7	TRBV5-1	TGCGCCAGCAGCCCCACGGGACAGAGACATTACGAGCAGTACTTC	CASSPTGQRHYEQYF
once	NA	TRBJ1-1	TRBV7-8	TGTGCCAGCAGCCTCGAAAGGGAGCGGACTGAAGCTTTCTTT	CASSLERERTEAFF
NA	NA	TRBJ1-2	TRBV6-6	TGTGCCAGCAGTTCCTCAACTCGGAACTATGGCTACACCTTC	CASSSSTRNYGYTF
NA	TRBD1	TRBJ1-1	TRBV9	TGTGCCAGCAGCGTGGGGGACAGTAACACTGAAGCTTTCTTT	CASSVGDSNTEAFF
NA	NA	TRBJ2-5	TRBV13	TGTGCCAGCAGCACATCCCGGGATGGGGGCCTCAGGGAGACCCAGTACTTC	CASSTSRDGGLRETQYF
NA	NA	TRBJ1-5	TRBV2	TGTGCCAGCAGTCCTTTTCGGTTAGACAGCGATAGCAATCAGCCCCAGCATTTT	CASSPFRLDSDSNQPQHF
NA	NA	TRBJ1-3	TRBV9	TGTGCCAGCAGCGTAGGAGGGTTTACGGCTGGAAACACCATATATTTT	CASSVGGFTAGNTIYF